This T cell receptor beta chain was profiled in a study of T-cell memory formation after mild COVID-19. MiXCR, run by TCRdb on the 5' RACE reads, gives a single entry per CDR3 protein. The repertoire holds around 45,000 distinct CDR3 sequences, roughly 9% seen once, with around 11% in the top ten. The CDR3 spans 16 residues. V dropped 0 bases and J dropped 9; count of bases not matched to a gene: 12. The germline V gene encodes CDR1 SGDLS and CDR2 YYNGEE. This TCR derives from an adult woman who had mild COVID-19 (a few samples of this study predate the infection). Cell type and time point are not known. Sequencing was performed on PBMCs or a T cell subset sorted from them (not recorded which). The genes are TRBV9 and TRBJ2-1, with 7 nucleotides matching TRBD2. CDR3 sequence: CASSVEMASGWGEQFF. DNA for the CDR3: TGTGCCAGCAGCGTAGAAATGGCTAGCGGATGGGGTGAGCAGTTCTTC. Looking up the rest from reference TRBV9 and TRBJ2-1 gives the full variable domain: DSGVTQTPKHLITATGQRVTLRCSPRSGDLSVYWYQQSLDQGLQFLIQYYNGEERAKGNILERFSAQQFPDLHSELNLSSLELGDSALYFCASSVEMASGWGEQFFGPGTRLTVL.